This entry lists 19 T cell receptor beta chains sequenced from one sample in a study (dated by TCRdb to about 2015). Receptor amplification or capture employed 5' RACE. TCRdb lists the instrument as Illumina MiSeq. The raw public data were reprocessed by TCRdb itself: fastp quality trimming at Q25, MiXCR clonotype calling, in-frame beta chains only. Rows with one shared CDR3 protein collapse into an entry with the most common genes and DNA. The sample contains 25,000 to 40,000 distinct CDR3 sequences, about a quarter of them found a single time. The ten most abundant clones make up approximately 3.7% of the sample. Sequenced input: naive CD4+ T cells sorted from a lymph node. Reading the label with the study, this specimen's cell subset or site is: naive CD4+ T cells, CD4+CD45RA+CD25-. The receptors here all came from a female donor with breast cancer.

About this clonotype: This sequence may be a read error, since a much larger clone differs from it by one base. The V and J genes are TRBV20-1 and TRBJ2-7; D might be TRBD2 (6 bases). This CDR3 has 14 residues. The germline V gene encodes CDR1 DFQATT and CDR2 SNEGSKA (reference sequence). The CDR3 loop reads CSAGGTGSSHEQYF. CDR3 in DNA: TGCAGTGCTGGCGGGACCGGGTCCTCCCACGAGCAGTACTTC.

This clonotype was seen only a few times. This sequence joins TRBV6-2 or TRBV6-3 and TRBJ1-5; D is unclear. The length of the CDR3 is 14 residues. CDR1 and CDR2 from the germline V gene are MNHEY and SVGEGT. V dropped 3 bases and J dropped 5 bases, with 11 bases sitting between them. CDR3 nucleotides: TGTGCCAGCAGTTATACCGCGGCGGATCAGCCCCAGCATTTT. This codes for CASSYTAADQPQHF.

This clonotype was picked up many times. This rearrangement joins TRBV6-5 to TRBJ1-5; D is uncertain. The CDR3 totals 12 residues. The V gene's germline CDR1 is MNHEY and CDR2 SVGAGI. The V end was cut by 5 bases, the J end by 5 bases, with 7 bases between. The CDR3 region is CASSTRDQPQHF. The CDR3 DNA follows: TGTGCCAGCAGTACGAGGGATCAGCCCCAGCATTTT.

This clonotype came up a few times. The gene calls are TRBV3-1 and TRBJ2-3; D is undetermined. The CDR3 runs 11 residues. The V and J ends lost 1 base and 5 bases respectively, with 1 base between them. Germline CDR1 and CDR2: LGHDT and YNNKEL (reference sequence). CDR3 DNA: TGTGCCAGCAGCCAAGGAGATACGCAGTATTTT. Translated: CASSQGDTQYF.

This clonotype showed up just a few times. The chain links TRBV4-1 to TRBJ1-1; D perhaps matches TRBD1 (6 bases). The CDR3 spans 14 residues. V was pared by 1 base and J by 7 bases, with 13 bases between. Germline CDR1 and CDR2: MGHRA and YSYEKL. The CDR3 sequence is CASSQGLTGHEAFF. Here the CDR3 DNA reads TGCGCCAGCAGCCAAGGTCTGACAGGTCATGAAGCTTTCTTT.

This clonotype was detected only a few times. This sequence joins TRBV6-1 and TRBJ1-6; TRBD1 might be the D (6 bases). V was clipped by 2 bases and J by 9 bases, with 11 bases between them. The germline CDR1 and CDR2 sequences are MNHNS and SASEGT. The CDR3 is 14 amino acids. CDR3 region: CASSETGQPSPLHF. DNA for the CDR3: TGTGCCAGCAGTGAAACTGGACAGCCTTCACCCCTCCACTTT.

This rearrangement joins TRBV12-3 or TRBV12-4 to TRBJ2-7; D may be TRBD1 (6 bases). The CDR3 is 13 amino acids. V lost 3 bases and J lost 5, with 11 bases in between. This CDR3 is CASSFTGLDEQYF. In nucleotides, the CDR3 is TGTGCCAGCAGTTTTACAGGGCTCGACGAGCAGTACTTC.

This clonotype was seen a few times. This chain joins TRBV3-1 and TRBJ1-1; no clear D gene. The CDR3 contains 13 residues. V lost 3 bases, J lost 4 bases, and 9 bases lay in between. In germline, CDR1 is LGHDT, CDR2 YNNKEL (reference sequence). CDR3 sequence reads: CASSHFSGTEAFF. Here the CDR3 DNA reads TGTGCCAGCAGCCATTTCTCAGGCACTGAAGCTTTCTTT.

This chain joins TRBV4-2 and TRBJ2-7; 8 nucleotides line up with TRBD1. CDR1 LGHNA and CDR2 YNFKEQ come from the germline V gene. This CDR3 has 20 residues. V lost 0 bases, J lost 3 bases, and 19 bases stayed unmatched. Here the CDR3 reads CASSQDRRGPPRDRHYEQYF. The CDR3 DNA is TGTGCCAGCAGCCAAGATAGGAGGGGGCCCCCCCGGGACAGGCACTACGAGCAGTACTTC.

The rearrangement uses TRBV6-2 or TRBV6-3 and TRBJ1-3, with D possibly being TRBD1 (5 bases). This CDR3 spans 15 amino acids. In germline, CDR1 is MNHEY, CDR2 SVGEGT. The V gene lost 2 bases and the J gene lost 3 bases, with 11 bases spanning the gap. CDR3 nucleotide sequence: TGTGCCAGCAGTTACCAAGACAGTCTTGGAAACACCATATATTTT. It encodes CASSYQDSLGNTIYF.

This clonotype was found a few times. The rearrangement joins TRBV5-1 to TRBJ1-4; no firm D call. CDR1 and CDR2 (germline): SGHRS, YFSETQ. V was cut by 4 bases and J by 1 base, with 8 bases left in between. There are 14 residues in the CDR3. The DNA of the CDR3 is TGCGCCAGCAGCCCAGATGGAACTAATGAAAAACTGTTTTTT. This translates into CASSPDGTNEKLFF. Drawing the rest from reference TRBV5-1 and TRBJ1-4, the complete variable domain is KAGVTQTPRYLIKTRGQQVTLSCSPISGHRSVSWYQQTPGQGLQFLFEYFSETQRNKGNFPGRFSGRQFSNSRSEMNVSTLELGDSALYLCASSPDGTNEKLFFGSGTQLSVL.

The chain has TRBV28 and TRBJ1-2, with D hard to call. Germline V gene data show CDR1 as MDHEN and CDR2 as SYDVKM. The CDR3 covers 10 residues. CDR3 loop: CVGGRYRYTF. The CDR3 DNA reads as TGTGTCGGTGGCCGGTATCGCTACACCTTC.

The chain combines TRBV12-3 or TRBV12-4 with TRBJ1-4; the D is unclear. The CDR3 runs 13 residues. V gave up 8 bases and J gave up 1 base, with 8 bases separating them. This CDR3 reads CASSDQTNEKLFF. CDR3 nucleotide sequence: TGTGCCAGCTCGGACCAAACTAATGAAAAACTGTTTTTT.

V gene TRBV6-1 combines with J gene TRBJ1-2; a weak D match, TRBD1 (5 bases). The CDR3 extends over 12 amino acids. Germline V lookup: CDR1 MNHNS, CDR2 SASEGT. Trimming pared 3 bases from V and 4 bases from J, leaving 6 bases between. The CDR3 is CASSEGTYGYTF. Written as DNA, the CDR3 is TGTGCCAGCAGTGAGGGGACCTATGGCTACACCTTC.

Concerning this clonotype: A much larger clone lies one base from this, so it may be a read error. The missing conserved phenylalanine or tryptophan at the end of this CDR3 makes a read error likely. The chain combines TRBV7-9 with TRBJ1-2; D perhaps matches TRBD1 (5 bases). Per the germline V gene, CDR1 is SEHNR and CDR2 is FQNEAQ (reference sequence). The CDR3 is made up of 16 amino acids. Trimming shortened V by 1 base and J by 4 bases, and 16 bases separated the two germline ends. The CDR3, as DNA: TGTGCCAGCAGCTTAGTGCCGCCGACAGCCTCCTATGGCTACACCCTC. Protein product: CASSLVPPTASYGYTL.

This clonotype occurred many times. The V gene is TRBV27, the J gene TRBJ2-2; a weak D match, TRBD2 (5 bases). Between the trimmed V and J ends, which lost 3 bases and 6 bases, there was a span of 20 bases. The CDR3 has 17 amino acids. Looked up from germline, CDR1 is MNHEY and CDR2 is SMNVEV (reference sequence). The CDR3, as DNA: TGTGCCAGCAGTTTTAGGCCAAACGGGATAAACGCCGGGGAGCTGTTTTTT. Translation gives CASSFRPNGINAGELFF.

This clonotype is labeled as medium-sized (0.01 to 0.1%). This sequence joins TRBV7-3 and TRBJ2-5; TRBD2 agrees at 7 bases. The CDR3 contains 13 residues. Trimming removed 5 bases from V and 5 bases from J; junction bases left unmatched: 5. Germline V gives CDR1 SGHTA, CDR2 FQGTGA. The CDR3 loop reads CASSRAGVETQYF. DNA for the CDR3: TGTGCCAGCAGCCGCGCGGGAGTCGAGACCCAGTACTTC. Complete variable domain (other parts from reference TRBV7-3 and TRBJ2-5): GAGVSQTPSNKVTEKGKYVELRCDPISGHTALYWYRQSLGQGPEFLIYFQGTGAADDSGLPNDRFFAVRPEGSVSTLKIQRTERGDSAVYLCASSRAGVETQYFGPGTRLLVL.

This clonotype has at least ten counts. The gene calls are TRBV6-2 or TRBV6-3 and TRBJ2-7; no firm D call. The CDR3 consists of 19 residues. Trimming left V 0 bases short and J 6 bases short, with 27 bases between. Germline V gene lookup returns CDR1 MNHEY and CDR2 SVGEGT. In nucleotides, the CDR3 is TGTGCCAGCAGTTACTCGAGTACACCACCAGCGAACCCCACGGGCGAGCAGTACTTC. Its protein is CASSYSSTPPANPTGEQYF.

V gene TRBV10-3 combines with J gene TRBJ1-5; D unresolved. The CDR3 loop spans 14 amino acids. The ends were cut back, 0 bases at V and 7 bases at J, with 10 bases in the middle. Germline assignment: CDR1 ENHRY and CDR2 SYGVKD. The CDR3: CAISESQTKQPQHF. In DNA, the CDR3 is TGTGCCATCAGTGAGTCGCAGACAAAGCAGCCCCAGCATTTT.